Shown below are 8 T cell receptor beta chains from a single sample sequenced in a study of Graves' ophthalmopathy and Graves' hyperthyroidism. RNA transcripts were the template, and TCR beta CDR3 regions were amplified from them. The library came from an HTBI-primed first-round RT-PCR and a second-round multiplex PCR. A single record per CDR3 protein comes from TCRdb applying MiXCR to the multiplex PCR reads. The data hold just over 600,000 distinct CDR3 sequences, with 20% to 25% observed a single time. Sequenced sample: peripheral blood. The receptor source for this set is a woman aged 18-30 years with stable Graves' hyperthyroidism. Some clones in this sample may be carry-over from other donors' samples.

This clonotype was picked up many times. This rearrangement joins TRBV6-5 to TRBJ1-5; no clear D. The V gene lost 0 bases and the J gene lost 8 bases, with 11 bases spanning the gap. In germline, CDR1 is MNHEY, CDR2 SVGAGI. The CDR3 runs 14 residues. The DNA of the CDR3 is TGTGCCAGCAGTTACTCGGGCAGCGTGGAGCCCCAGCATTTT. This sequence encodes CASSYSGSVEPQHF.

The rearrangement joins TRBV12-5 to TRBJ2-5; no firm D call. The V gene's germline CDR1 is LGHNT and CDR2 FRNRAP. CDR3 length: 14 amino acids. Trimming removed 4 bases at V and 5 bases at J, with 14 bases between. CDR3 loop: CASGSDGEVETQYF. In DNA form, the CDR3 reads TGTGCTAGTGGTTCCGACGGTGAGGTGGAGACCCAGTACTTC.

This clonotype was seen repeatedly, ten times or more. This chain uses TRBV12-3 or TRBV12-4 with TRBJ2-2; 9 bases are shared with TRBD1. The CDR3 length is 17 residues. V lost 5 bases to trimming and J lost 6 bases; unmatched junction nucleotides: 13. The CDR3 sequence: CASSPTQGTGRAGELFF. The CDR3 nucleotides are TGTGCCAGCAGTCCCACCCAGGGGACAGGGCGTGCCGGGGAGCTGTTTTTT.

This clonotype was picked up many times. The rearrangement joins TRBV12-3 or TRBV12-4 to TRBJ1-1; D might be TRBD1 (6 bases). V lost 1 base, J lost 0 bases, and 18 bases lay in between. The CDR3 contains 18 residues. CDR3 sequence: CASSLVASRGDMNTEAFF. The CDR3 DNA sequence: TGTGCCAGCAGTTTAGTGGCGTCGAGGGGGGATATGAACACTGAAGCTTTCTTT.

The chain combines TRBV6-2 or TRBV6-3 with TRBJ1-6; D perhaps matches TRBD1 (6 bases). The germline V gene has CDR1 MNHEY and CDR2 SVGEGT. CDR3 length: 15 residues. Trimming left V 5 bases short and J 9 bases short, with 17 bases between. CDR3 protein: CASSRGQGAGSPLHF. The CDR3, as DNA: TGTGCCAGCAGTCGGGGGCAGGGCGCCGGTTCACCCCTCCACTTT.

This clonotype turned up a few times. This CDR3 reads CASSFDSRSNQPQHF. The CDR3 nucleotides read TGTGCCAGCAGCTTTGACAGTAGGAGCAATCAGCCCCAGCATTTT. This sequence joins TRBV7-2 and TRBJ1-5; TRBD1 might be the D (5 bases). The CDR3 spans 15 residues. The V end lost 3 bases, the J end lost 1 base, and 10 bases lay between the germline ends. Germline V gene lookup returns CDR1 SGHTA and CDR2 FQGNSA.

The chain couples TRBV25-1 to TRBJ2-7, with TRBD2 matching over 11 bases. V lost 3 bases and J lost 4; bases outside the gene matches: 5. CDR3 length equals 15 residues. CDR1 and CDR2 from the germline V gene are MGHDK and SYGVNS. The CDR3 sequence is CASSESSGRFYEQYF. CDR3 DNA sequence: TGTGCCAGCAGTGAGTCTAGCGGGAGGTTTTACGAGCAGTACTTC.

In the case of this clonotype: At one of its ends the junction is not consistent with the germline gene, which may arise from a read error. The V call is TRBV20-1, the J call TRBJ2-2; D tentatively reads TRBD1 or TRBD2 (6 bases each). Germline V gene data show CDR1 as DFQATT and CDR2 as SNEGSKA (reference sequence). This CDR3 has 13 residues. DNA for the CDR3: TGCAGTGCTAGAGCAGGGGCCACCGGGGGGCTGTTTTTT. It yields the protein CSARAGATGGLFF.